Described below is a single T cell receptor (beta chain) sequence and its context. This entry comes from a study of blood T cell repertoires in COVID-19. Study-wide context: The United States, Italy and Spain provided the acute and convalescent COVID-19 samples. Sample material is recorded as cDNA or gDNA derived from T cells, B-cell-depleted T cells, or PBMCs.

Per the original methods: Estimation of nucleated cell counts was performed using reference gene primer amplification. The assay was immunoSEQ multiplex PCR, and TCRdb's table has in-frame clones only and misses some. The D gene and trimming were derived from the DNA, and the V and J assignments and clone size from that table. Among some 120,000 clones listed, approximately 84% were seen once. The CDR3 length is 15 residues. The V segment lost 4 bases and the J segment 0 bases; nucleotides outside the gene matches: 3. Germline CDR1 SGHVS, CDR2 FQNEAQ. The TCR sequence derives from a man between 65 and 85 years old with active or convalescent COVID-19. The V call is TRBV7-8, the J call TRBJ1-1; TRBD1 aligns across 9 bases. What was sequenced was peripheral blood. In nucleotides, the CDR3 is TGTGCCAGCAGCTCAAGGACAGGGGTGAACACTGAAGCTTTCTTT. This sequence encodes CASSSRTGVNTEAFF.